The rows below give T cell receptor beta chains drawn from one sample of a study of blood T cell repertoires in COVID-19. TCRdb keeps only in-frame clones here, not all; method: immunoSEQ multiplex PCR. The sample lists some 250,000 clones; approximately 86% were seen once. What was sequenced was PBMCs or T cells enriched from blood (not recorded which). These TCRs come from a woman in her forties with acute COVID-19. Both conserved end residues are part of each CDR3. D genes are given only for firm matches. Some rows mark clone size as missing; the rest say once, few, many or name a class of expanded clone.

abundance: -; d_gene: TRBD1; v_gene: TRBV13; j_gene: TRBJ2-7; CDR3nt: TGTGCCAGCAGCTCGGGACAGGAATTCCACGAGCAGTACTTC; CDR3aa: CASSSGQEFHEQYF
abundance: -; d_gene: -; v_gene: TRBV6-5; j_gene: TRBJ2-7; CDR3nt: TGTGCCAGCACCGAGACGGGCAGGGGCTACGAGCAGTACTTC; CDR3aa: CASTETGRGYEQYF
abundance: -; d_gene: TRBD1; v_gene: TRBV6-5; j_gene: TRBJ1-1; CDR3nt: TGTGCCAGCAGTTTATCTACAGGGGGCCACGCAGCTTTCTTT; CDR3aa: CASSLSTGGHAAFF
abundance: few; d_gene: TRBD1; v_gene: TRBV5-6; j_gene: TRBJ2-7; CDR3nt: TGTGCCAGCACCACAGGGGTGATTACCGAGCAGTACTTC; CDR3aa: CASTTGVITEQYF
abundance: -; d_gene: TRBD1; v_gene: TRBV7-2; j_gene: TRBJ1-4; CDR3nt: TGTGCCAGCAGCTTAAGGACAGGGAGTGGGGAAAAACTGTTTTTT; CDR3aa: CASSLRTGSGEKLFF
abundance: -; d_gene: -; v_gene: TRBV4-1; j_gene: TRBJ1-2; CDR3nt: TGCGCCAGCAGCCAAGAGGGACATCCGGCGGATGGCTACACCTTC; CDR3aa: CASSQEGHPADGYTF
abundance: -; d_gene: TRBD2; v_gene: TRBV6-5; j_gene: TRBJ2-1; CDR3nt: TGTGCCAGCAGACCGGGACTAGTATCATACAATGAGCAGTTCTTC; CDR3aa: CASRPGLVSYNEQFF
abundance: -; d_gene: TRBD2; v_gene: TRBV5-4; j_gene: TRBJ2-1; CDR3nt: TGTGCCAGCAGTCGGGGACTAGCGGAGAACTACAATGAGCAGTTCTTC; CDR3aa: CASSRGLAENYNEQFF
abundance: once; d_gene: TRBD2; v_gene: TRBV30; j_gene: TRBJ2-1; CDR3nt: TGTGCCTGGAGTGGATGGGCGGGAGGCTCCTACAATGAGCAGTTCTTC; CDR3aa: CAWSGWAGGSYNEQFF
abundance: -; d_gene: TRBD2; v_gene: TRBV4-1; j_gene: TRBJ2-1; CDR3nt: TGCGCCAGCAGCCAAGATCGGAGGGCTAGCGGGAGTTCTTACAATGAGCAGTTCTTC; CDR3aa: CASSQDRRASGSSYNEQFF
abundance: -; d_gene: -; v_gene: TRBV27; j_gene: TRBJ2-1; CDR3nt: TGTGCCAGCAGTTCCCCCGGGCGGGAGAGGGGGAATGAGCAGTTCTTC; CDR3aa: CASSSPGRERGNEQFF
abundance: -; d_gene: TRBD2; v_gene: TRBV15; j_gene: TRBJ2-7; CDR3nt: TGTGCCACCAGCGGGGATGGGGGACGGGGGGTCTCCTACGAGCAGTACTTC; CDR3aa: CATSGDGGRGVSYEQYF
abundance: -; d_gene: -; v_gene: TRBV4-2; j_gene: TRBJ2-3; CDR3nt: TGTGCCAGCAGCCAAGGAATCGAGGGTAGCGCAGATACGCAGTATTTT; CDR3aa: CASSQGIEGSADTQYF
abundance: -; d_gene: -; v_gene: TRBV5-4; j_gene: TRBJ2-2; CDR3nt: TGTGCCAGCAGCTGGGGGGTGGTCGGTACCGGGGAGCTGTTTTTT; CDR3aa: CASSWGVVGTGELFF
abundance: few; d_gene: TRBD2; v_gene: TRBV5-1; j_gene: TRBJ2-2; CDR3nt: TGCGCCAGCAGCCCGCAGGGGACTAGCGGGAGTAAGTACACCGGGGAGCTGTTTTTT; CDR3aa: CASSPQGTSGSKYTGELFF
abundance: few; d_gene: TRBD1; v_gene: TRBV7-2; j_gene: TRBJ2-2; CDR3nt: TGTGCCAGCAGCCCGCAGGGGGACACCGGGGAGCTGTTTTTT; CDR3aa: CASSPQGDTGELFF
abundance: -; d_gene: TRBD2; v_gene: TRBV18; j_gene: TRBJ2-6; CDR3nt: TGTGCCAGCTCCTCTAGCGGGCCTTTATCTGGGGCCAACGTCCTGACTTTC; CDR3aa: CASSSSGPLSGANVLTF
abundance: -; d_gene: -; v_gene: TRBV11-3; j_gene: TRBJ2-1; CDR3nt: TGTGCCAGCAGCTTTCGTCCTGGAGGTGAGCAGTTCTTC; CDR3aa: CASSFRPGGEQFF
abundance: -; d_gene: -; v_gene: TRBV5-6; j_gene: TRBJ2-3; CDR3nt: TGTGCCAGCAGCTTAGGTGAGGTTAGGAGGGCCGGTGATACGCAGTATTTT; CDR3aa: CASSLGEVRRAGDTQYF
abundance: -; d_gene: -; v_gene: TRBV4-1; j_gene: TRBJ2-4; CDR3nt: TGCGCCAGCAGCCAAGAAGGGATGGGGGCCGGGAAAAACATTCAGTACTTC; CDR3aa: CASSQEGMGAGKNIQYF
abundance: -; d_gene: -; v_gene: TRBV12-3/TRBV12-4; j_gene: TRBJ2-1; CDR3nt: TGTGCCAGCAGCTCAGACACTTACAATGAGCAGTTCTTC; CDR3aa: CASSSDTYNEQFF
abundance: -; d_gene: -; v_gene: TRBV5-1; j_gene: TRBJ1-5; CDR3nt: TGCGCCAGCAGCGTGACGGGGAATCAGCCCCAGCATTTT; CDR3aa: CASSVTGNQPQHF
abundance: -; d_gene: TRBD2; v_gene: TRBV4-1; j_gene: TRBJ2-3; CDR3nt: TGCGCCAGCGGGACTAGCGGGCCCACAGATACGCAGTATTTT; CDR3aa: CASGTSGPTDTQYF
abundance: -; d_gene: TRBD1; v_gene: TRBV10-3; j_gene: TRBJ1-3; CDR3nt: TGTGCCGCTGGGGACGGACAGGTCCCCATCTCTGGAAACACCATATATTTT; CDR3aa: CAAGDGQVPISGNTIYF
abundance: few; d_gene: TRBD1; v_gene: TRBV19; j_gene: TRBJ1-2; CDR3nt: TGTGCCAGTAGTGACCCCGGACAGGGGGCATTTGGCTACACCTTC; CDR3aa: CASSDPGQGAFGYTF
abundance: -; d_gene: -; v_gene: TRBV4-1; j_gene: TRBJ1-5; CDR3nt: TGCGCCAGCAGCGCCGGACAGAGCGGCAATCAGCCCCAGCATTTT; CDR3aa: CASSAGQSGNQPQHF